This T cell receptor (beta chain) was found in a study of shared clonotypes between healthy human individuals. Memory CD4+ cells were the fraction left after CD45RA+ naive selection. Some clones are missing from TCRdb's copy, which holds only in-frame ones; the method was immunoSEQ multiplex PCR. The sample records around 510,000 clones, around 95% being singletons. Notes on the study in general: Estimated clonotype richness was generally higher in naive than memory subsets.

As for this clone: Its antigen is unidentified.

CDR1 is SGHNT and CDR2 is YYREEE in the germline V gene (reference sequence). Between the trimmed V and J ends, which lost 3 bases and 6 bases, there was a span of 10 bases. The CDR3 runs to 14 residues. The chain recombines TRBV5-4 with TRBJ1-6; D perhaps matches TRBD1 (5 bases). The sample consisted of naive CD4+ T cells sorted from blood. The subset is: CD45RA+ positively selected. This receptor was identified in a woman aged 25 to 39 in good health. CDR3 amino acids: CASSSGTVNSPLHF. In DNA, the CDR3 is TGTGCCAGCAGCTCCGGGACGGTTAATTCACCCCTCCACTTT.